This passage covers 20 T cell receptor beta chains from one sample sequenced in a study of cytomegalovirus exposure and HLA in healthy donors. The PCR employed 60 Vbeta primers together with 13 Jbeta primers. Clones were read by immunoSEQ multiplex PCR, and TCRdb kept only the in-frame ones, dropping some. The sample has under 150,000 clones; around three quarters are singletons. The source material was PBMCs. Receptors were obtained from a man in his forties in good health and CMV-seronegative.

The rearrangement joins TRBV5-1 to TRBJ1-1, with D perhaps matching TRBD1 (6 bases). Germline V gene sequence: CDR1 SGHRS, CDR2 YFSETQ. The V end lost 5 bases, the J end lost 5 bases, and 19 bases lay between the germline ends. The CDR3 has 15 amino acids. CDR3 sequence (DNA): TGCGCCAGCAGTCTAGCTGGGGGGGGCCGGACTGAAGCTTTCTTT. This translates into CASSLAGGGRTEAFF. Based on the CDR3 plus reference TRBV5-1 and TRBJ1-1, the full variable domain is KAGVTQTPRYLIKTRGQQVTLSCSPISGHRSVSWYQQTPGQGLQFLFEYFSETQRNKGNFPGRFSGRQFSNSRSEMNVSTLELGDSALYLCASSLAGGGRTEAFFGQGTRLTVV.

The rearrangement joins TRBV19 to TRBJ1-2, with D possibly being TRBD1 (6 bases). CDR3 length: 15 residues. Germline V CDR1 and CDR2: LNHDA, SQIVND (reference sequence). V was shortened by 5 bases and J by 5 bases, with 18 bases between the two germline ends. The CDR3 DNA reads TGTGCCAGTAGTGCGGACAGCTCCGGGCTATATGGCTACACCTTC. Residues: CASSADSSGLYGYTF. The full variable domain, completed using reference TRBV19 and TRBJ1-2, is DGGITQSPKYLFRKEGQNVTLSCEQNLNHDAMYWYRQDPGQGLRLIYYSQIVNDFQKGDIAEGYSVSREKKESFPLTVTSAQKNPTAFYLCASSADSSGLYGYTFGSGTRLTVV.

The chain is built from TRBV28 and TRBJ2-2, with 8 nucleotides matching TRBD1. The V and J ends lost 3 bases and 3 bases, in that order; junction bases with no gene match: 6. The CDR3 is made up of 16 amino acids. CDR1 MDHEN and CDR2 SYDVKM come from the germline V gene. The CDR3 nucleotides read TGTGCCAGCAGTTTCCAACAGGGGGAGGACACCGGGGAGCTGTTTTTT. It encodes CASSFQQGEDTGELFF. The full variable domain, in which reference TRBV28 and TRBJ2-2 provide the parts outside the CDR3, is DVKVTQSSRYLVKRTGEKVFLECVQDMDHENMFWYRQDPGLGLRLIYFSYDVKMKEKGDIPEGYSVSREKKERFSLILESASTNQTSMYLCASSFQQGEDTGELFFGEGSRLTVL.

This clone was seen only once. The V gene is TRBV19, the J gene TRBJ1-1, with D unresolved. CDR3 size: 11 residues. Trimming took 6 bases from V and 8 from J, leaving 10 bases between them. Per germline, CDR1 LNHDA and CDR2 SQIVND (reference sequence). The CDR3 region is CASRRDTEAFF. Here the CDR3 DNA reads TGTGCCAGTAGGAGGGATACCGAAGCTTTCTTT.

This clone appeared a few times. The chain has TRBV2 and TRBJ2-7; 8 nucleotides agree with TRBD2. This CDR3 comprises 15 residues. Germline loops: CDR1 SNHLY, CDR2 FYNNEI. The J segment lost 3 bases and the V segment lost 6 bases, leaving 10 bases of the junction unmatched. The CDR3: CASRVISGSIYEQYF. CDR3 DNA sequence: TGTGCCAGCAGGGTAATCAGCGGGAGTATCTACGAGCAGTACTTC.

The chain combines TRBV4-1 with TRBJ2-2; TRBD2 is a possible D gene (7 bases). Germline lookup yields CDR1 MGHRA and CDR2 YSYEKL. The CDR3 sequence is 15 residues long. The V end lost 4 bases, the J end lost 3 bases, and 12 bases lay between the germline ends. CDR3 in amino acids: CASSLRGGDTGELFF. In nucleotides, the CDR3 is TGCGCCAGCAGCCTGAGGGGGGGGGACACCGGGGAGCTGTTTTTT.

The gene calls are TRBV4-1 and TRBJ2-7; no reliable D call. The germline V gene encodes CDR1 MGHRA and CDR2 YSYEKL. The V end lost 1 base, the J end lost 6 bases, and 10 bases lay between the germline ends. The CDR3 has 13 amino acids. The CDR3 DNA is TGCGCCAGCAGCCAAGTCCCCCCGGGCGAGCAGTACTTC. Translated, it gives CASSQVPPGEQYF.

V usage is TRBV29-1 and J usage is TRBJ2-7; 7 nucleotides align to TRBD2. Germline V gene lookup returns CDR1 SQVTM and CDR2 ANQGSEA. V lost 5 bases, J lost 3 bases, and 10 bases stayed unmatched. CDR3 length equals 14 residues. The CDR3 DNA sequence: TGCAGCGTTTTCGGTAAAGCGGGGAGCTACGAGCAGTACTTC. Translation: CSVFGKAGSYEQYF.

The chain recombines TRBV19 with TRBJ2-2; TRBD2 is a possible D gene (5 bases). V lost 7 bases and J lost 8, with 11 bases in between. Germline loops: CDR1 LNHDA, CDR2 SQIVND (reference sequence). CDR3 length equals 12 residues. The CDR3 nucleotides are TGTGCCAGTACCCTCGGGATTGGGGAGCTGTTTTTT. Translation gives CASTLGIGELFF.

This rearrangement joins TRBV19 to TRBJ2-3; TRBD1 matches at 8 bases. CDR1 is LNHDA and CDR2 is SQIVND in the germline V gene (reference sequence). The length of the CDR3 is 16 residues. V shed 3 bases, J shed 4 bases, and the junction held 9 bases outside the gene matches. The CDR3 is CASSIPLGTGPDTQYF. CDR3 nucleotides: TGTGCCAGTAGTATCCCCCTTGGGACAGGACCAGATACGCAGTATTTT. The variable domain in full, completed from reference TRBV19 and TRBJ2-3, reads DGGITQSPKYLFRKEGQNVTLSCEQNLNHDAMYWYRQDPGQGLRLIYYSQIVNDFQKGDIAEGYSVSREKKESFPLTVTSAQKNPTAFYLCASSIPLGTGPDTQYFGPGTRLTVL.

The chain has TRBV4-3 and TRBJ2-1, with D possibly matching TRBD2 (6 bases). The germline gives CDR1 LGHNA, CDR2 YSLEER. V lost 0 bases and J 8 bases, leaving 17 bases between the germline ends. The CDR3 runs 16 residues. The CDR3 coding sequence is TGCGCCAGCAGCCAAGATCTCCAGGGAGGTCCCCATGAGCAGTTCTTC. Protein sequence: CASSQDLQGGPHEQFF.

Within the sample, this clone is medium-sized. The chain links TRBV6-1 to TRBJ2-7; 9 bases align to TRBD1. Losses at the gene ends were 3 bases for V and 4 bases for J; bases not matched to a gene: 7. The CDR3 length is 15 residues. The germline CDR1 and CDR2 sequences are MNHNS and SASEGT. CDR3 sequence: CASSESQGAPYEQYF. Written as DNA, the CDR3 is TGTGCCAGCAGTGAGTCACAGGGGGCTCCATACGAGCAGTACTTC.

This rearrangement joins TRBV19 to TRBJ2-7; 7 bases line up with TRBD1. Germline CDR1 is LNHDA and CDR2 is SQIVND (reference sequence). Trimming cost V 4 bases and J 1 base; bases outside gene matches: 4. The CDR3 has 14 amino acids. The CDR3 reads CASSRDSPSYEQYF. The CDR3 DNA reads TGTGCCAGTAGTAGGGACAGCCCGTCCTACGAGCAGTACTTC.

The gene calls are TRBV5-6 and TRBJ2-1, with 9 positions matching TRBD2. Trimming at V came to 3 bases and at J to 5 bases, leaving 6 bases not matched to a gene. The CDR3 length is 15 residues. In germline, CDR1 is SGHDT, CDR2 YYEEEE. CDR3 sequence reads: CASSWGLAGHNEQFF. The CDR3 bases are TGTGCCAGCAGCTGGGGGCTAGCGGGGCACAATGAGCAGTTCTTC.

This clone has only one observation. The chain links TRBV5-6 to TRBJ2-2, with D possibly TRBD2 on 5 matching bases. The V gene's germline CDR1 is SGHDT and CDR2 YYEEEE. This CDR3 has 15 amino acids. Deletions cut 0 bases from V and 7 bases from J, with 13 bases between. CDR3 in DNA: TGTGCCAGCAGCTTGGGGAGTCTAGCTTTCGGGGAGCTGTTTTTT. This sequence encodes CASSLGSLAFGELFF.

This clone was seen a single time. This chain links TRBV30 with TRBJ1-2; D gene unclear. The V gene lost 3 bases and the J gene lost 5 bases, with 22 bases spanning the gap. Germline CDR1 and CDR2: GTSNPN and SVGIG (reference sequence). CDR3 size: 16 residues. As DNA, the CDR3 is TGTGCCTGGAGGGTCGCCACAGAAAAGAGTCCTTATGGCTACACCTTC. Translated, it gives CAWRVATEKSPYGYTF.

This chain uses TRBV4-1 with TRBJ2-7, with D perhaps TRBD1 (6 bases). Between the trimmed V and J ends, which lost 4 bases and 4 bases, there was a span of 20 bases. The CDR3 consists of 16 residues. Per germline, CDR1 MGHRA and CDR2 YSYEKL. The CDR3 nucleotides are TGCGCCAGCAGCCCCCCCGGGCCAGGGGCGCGATACGAGCAGTACTTC. This encodes CASSPPGPGARYEQYF.

The V and J genes are TRBV6-5 and TRBJ1-4; weak D call: TRBD1 (6 bases). Germline CDR1 is MNHEY and CDR2 is SVGAGI. This CDR3 has 14 amino acids. Trimming cost V 6 bases and J 5 bases, with 13 bases left between them. The CDR3 DNA is TGTGCCAGCAGAGCACGACAGGAGAATGAAAAACTGTTTTTT. Protein sequence: CASRARQENEKLFF.

This chain connects TRBV15 to TRBJ1-3, with a weak D call TRBD1 (5 bases). Trimming left V 5 bases short and J 0 bases short, with 14 bases between. The CDR3 sequence is 16 residues long. Germline-derived CDR1 and CDR2 are LNHNV and YYDKDF (reference sequence). The CDR3, as DNA: TGTGCCACCAGCCCAAGCGGGGGACTCTCTGGAAACACCATATATTTT. Its protein is CATSPSGGLSGNTIYF.

This chain uses TRBV5-1 with TRBJ2-5; D call uncertain. Per germline, CDR1 SGHRS and CDR2 YFSETQ. Trimming shortened V by 0 bases and J by 1 base, and 7 bases separated the two germline ends. The CDR3 loop spans 14 amino acids. The CDR3 DNA follows: TGCGCCAGCAGCTTGGGAGTTGTCCAAGAGACCCAGTACTTC. Its protein product is CASSLGVVQETQYF.